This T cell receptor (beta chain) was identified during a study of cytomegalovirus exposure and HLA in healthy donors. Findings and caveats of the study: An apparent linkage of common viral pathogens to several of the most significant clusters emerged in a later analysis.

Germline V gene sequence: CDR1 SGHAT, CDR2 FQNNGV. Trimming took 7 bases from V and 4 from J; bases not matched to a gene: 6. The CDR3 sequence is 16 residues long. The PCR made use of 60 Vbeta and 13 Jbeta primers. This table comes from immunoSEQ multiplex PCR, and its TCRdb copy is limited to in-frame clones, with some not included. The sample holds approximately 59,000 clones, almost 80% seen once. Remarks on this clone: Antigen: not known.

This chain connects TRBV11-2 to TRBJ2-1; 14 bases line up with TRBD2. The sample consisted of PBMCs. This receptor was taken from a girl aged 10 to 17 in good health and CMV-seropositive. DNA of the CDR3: TGTGCCAGCAAGGGACTAGCGGGAGCGAAGTACAATGAGCAGTTCTTC. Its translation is CASKGLAGAKYNEQFF.